One sample yielded the 23 T cell receptor beta chains listed below, sequenced in a study of shared clonotypes between healthy human individuals (dated by TCRdb to 2019 to 2021). The library relied on the immunoSEQ multiplex PCR assay. TCRdb limited this immuneACCESS table to in-frame rearrangements with V and J called. A share of clones is missing; checked studies link under half to unresolved V genes, and the rest is unexplained. Within this sample are about 680,000 clones, with roughly 94% of them counted one time only. Of the sample, roughly 24% falls within the top ten clones. CD8 naive samples were CD45RO-negative cells positively selected for CCR7, giving a CD45RA+CCR7+ population that excluded TemRA cells. The sequenced material came from naive CD8+ T cells sorted from blood. Per the publication, the cell subset or site label means: CD45RA+CCR7+. Source of these receptors: a man younger than 40 in good health.

The chain carries TRBV19 and TRBJ2-5; 9 bases map to TRBD1. The germline V gene has CDR1 LNHDA and CDR2 SQIVND (reference sequence). J lost 4 bases, V lost 5 bases, and 8 bases had no gene match. This CDR3 is 15 amino acids long. CDR3 in amino acids: CASSGTGYGRETQYF. The CDR3 DNA is TGTGCCAGTAGTGGGACAGGGTACGGCCGAGAGACCCAGTACTTC.

This clone was observed once. The chain carries TRBV9 and TRBJ2-2, with D hard to call. There are 12 residues in the CDR3. The V gene's germline CDR1 is SGDLS and CDR2 YYNGEE. Trimming shortened V by 1 base and J by 9 bases, and 7 bases separated the two germline ends. The CDR3 nucleotides are TGTGCCAGCAGCGTACCGGGTAGGGAGCTGTTTTTT. Amino acids: CASSVPGRELFF.

This chain links TRBV6-1 with TRBJ2-5, with a weak D call TRBD1 (6 bases). The CDR3 runs 15 residues. Between the trimmed V and J ends, which lost 5 bases and 5 bases, there was a span of 18 bases. In germline, CDR1 is MNHNS, CDR2 SASEGT. The CDR3 DNA follows: TGTGCCAGCAGTCCAAAGACCGGGACACTTGAGACCCAGTACTTC. Amino acids: CASSPKTGTLETQYF.

This sequence joins TRBV7-6 and TRBJ2-7; D is unresolved. The V gene's germline CDR1 is SGHVS and CDR2 FNYEAQ. The CDR3 extends over 12 amino acids. V was pared by 5 bases and J by 3 bases, with 8 bases between. DNA for the CDR3: TGTGCCAGCAGCCACGAGGACTACGAGCAGTACTTC. Protein: CASSHEDYEQYF. The variable domain in full, completed from reference TRBV7-6 and TRBJ2-7, reads GAGVSQSPRYKVTKRGQDVALRCDPISGHVSLYWYRQALGQGPEFLTYFNYEAQQDKSGLPNDRFSAERPEGSISTLTIQRTEQRDSAMYRCASSHEDYEQYFGPGTRLTVT.

The gene calls are TRBV25-1 and TRBJ2-5; TRBD1 agrees at 10 bases. V shed 11 bases and J 2 bases; nucleotides not matched to a gene: 5. The CDR3 loop spans 13 amino acids. CDR1 and CDR2 (germline): MGHDK, SYGVNS. This chain's CDR3 is CAGQGVCQETQYF. DNA for the CDR3: TGTGCCGGACAGGGGGTGTGTCAAGAGACCCAGTACTTC.

V is TRBV4-3 and J is TRBJ2-5, with D possibly called TRBD1 or TRBD2 (5 bases each). CDR3 length: 15 amino acids. Trimming took 4 bases from V and 2 from J, leaving 14 bases between them. Germline V gene sequence: CDR1 LGHNA, CDR2 YSLEER. CDR3 region: CASSPILGPQETQYF. CDR3 nucleotides: TGCGCCAGCAGCCCGATTTTGGGACCGCAAGAGACCCAGTACTTC.

This clone was detected only once. The chain joins TRBV14 to TRBJ2-3; D not certain. Germline V gene lookup returns CDR1 SGHDN and CDR2 FVKESK. V was pared by 4 bases and J by 2 bases, with 19 bases between. CDR3 length equals 17 residues. The CDR3 loop is CASSLTRSPPLTDTQYF. In DNA, the CDR3 is TGTGCCAGCAGCCTAACCCGGTCTCCCCCCCTCACAGATACGCAGTATTTT.

This clone appeared a single time. The chain has TRBV5-8 and TRBJ2-1; D gene uncertain. The germline V and J ends were trimmed by 0 bases and 8 bases, with 12 bases remaining between them. This CDR3 is 14 amino acids long. CDR1 and CDR2 (germline): SGHTS, YDEGEE. As DNA, the CDR3 is TGTGCCAGCAGCTTGGTGTTCGGGTCCTATGAGCAGTTCTTC. As protein: CASSLVFGSYEQFF.

The chain carries TRBV4-3 and TRBJ1-4; a possible D gene is TRBD1 (5 bases). Germline V lookup: CDR1 LGHNA, CDR2 YSLEER. This CDR3 is 16 amino acids long. V dropped 0 bases and J dropped 9 bases, with 17 bases sitting between them. As DNA, the CDR3 is TGCGCCAGCAGCCAAGATCGGGCAGGGCTGGGGAAAAAACTGTTTTTT. Its translation: CASSQDRAGLGKKLFF.

The chain couples TRBV27 to TRBJ2-7, with D tentatively TRBD1 (6 bases). Germline V gene sequence: CDR1 MNHEY, CDR2 SMNVEV (reference sequence). Trimming removed 3 bases from V and 2 bases from J, with 20 bases in between. The CDR3 is 17 amino acids. DNA for the CDR3: TGTGCCAGCAGTTTTGGGGGCCGAGGATTTCGGACCTACGAGCAGTACTTC. As protein: CASSFGGRGFRTYEQYF.

V gene TRBV7-8 combines with J gene TRBJ2-1; perhaps D is TRBD1 or TRBD2 (5 bases each). The CDR3 runs to 15 residues. The V gene's germline CDR1 is SGHVS and CDR2 FQNEAQ. Trimming pared 1 base from V and 5 bases from J, leaving 12 bases between. The CDR3 here is CASSLGSGPDNEQFF. The CDR3 DNA reads TGTGCCAGCAGCTTAGGGTCGGGGCCTGACAATGAGCAGTTCTTC. Complete variable domain (other parts from reference TRBV7-8 and TRBJ2-1): GAGVSQSPRYKVAKRGQDVALRCDPISGHVSLFWYQQALGQGPEFLTYFQNEAQLDKSGLPSDRFFAERPEGSVSTLKIQRTQQEDSAVYLCASSLGSGPDNEQFFGPGTRLTVL.

This rearrangement joins TRBV7-2 to TRBJ2-1; 10 bases map to TRBD1. Trimming took 2 bases from V and 7 from J; bases not matched to a gene: 5. The germline V gene encodes CDR1 SGHTA and CDR2 FQGNSA. The length of the CDR3 is 15 residues. CDR3 in DNA: TGTGCCAGCAGCTTATTGGGGGGACAGGGGAATGAGCAGTTCTTC. As protein: CASSLLGGQGNEQFF.

The rearrangement joins TRBV7-3 to TRBJ2-1; TRBD1 matches at 7 bases. Germline assignment: CDR1 SGHTA and CDR2 FQGTGA. V was pared by 5 bases and J by 3 bases, with 13 bases of the junction left unmatched. The CDR3 is 17 amino acids. The CDR3 is CASSPPPIGTDYNEQFF. As DNA, the CDR3 is TGTGCCAGCAGCCCACCCCCCATTGGGACAGACTACAATGAGCAGTTCTTC.

The chain employs TRBV2 and TRBJ1-5, with D possibly TRBD1 on 5 matching bases. V lost 8 bases and J lost 5, with 10 bases in between. The CDR3 totals 12 residues. Germline-derived CDR1 and CDR2 are SNHLY and FYNNEI. CDR3 residues: CASGRGYQPQHF. The CDR3 bases are TGTGCCAGCGGTAGGGGATATCAGCCCCAGCATTTT.

The chain is built from TRBV7-9 and TRBJ2-1; 7 bases line up with TRBD1. Germline V lookup: CDR1 SEHNR, CDR2 FQNEAQ (reference sequence). CDR3 length: 14 residues. Trimming removed 5 bases from V and 6 bases from J; junction bases left unmatched: 7. CDR3 residues: CASSVPGQINEQFF. The CDR3, as DNA: TGTGCCAGCAGCGTACCGGGACAGATCAATGAGCAGTTCTTC.

The chain has TRBV29-1 and TRBJ1-4; D is unclear. Germline assignment: CDR1 SQVTM and CDR2 ANQGSEA. V was pared by 7 bases and J by 0 bases, with 9 bases between. This CDR3 has 13 amino acids. CDR3: CSAYASTNEKLFF. CDR3 DNA: TGCAGCGCGTATGCCTCAACTAATGAAAAACTGTTTTTT.

In DNA form, the CDR3 reads TGCACCAGCAGCCCCTCAGGGACTAGCGGGAGGGCCGGTGAATACGAGCAGTACTTC. It translates to CTSSPSGTSGRAGEYEQYF. This chain connects TRBV1 to TRBJ2-7; the table calls TRBD2, which could not be checked here. TRBV1 is shown as a pseudogene. CDR3 length equals 19 residues.

This chain connects TRBV27 to TRBJ1-4; D call uncertain. The germline CDR1 and CDR2 sequences are MNHEY and SMNVEV (reference sequence). CDR3 length: 16 residues. The V and J ends lost 4 bases and 0 bases respectively, with 12 bases between them. The CDR3 DNA reads TGTGCCAGCAGTTCGGACTTTAATCCAACTAATGAAAAACTGTTTTTT. It translates to CASSSDFNPTNEKLFF.

V gene TRBV25-1 combines with J gene TRBJ2-5; D is ambiguous. V shed 2 bases and J shed 1 base, with 5 bases lying between them. CDR1 is MGHDK and CDR2 is SYGVNS in the germline V gene. The CDR3 is 13 amino acids. CDR3 in DNA: TGTGCCAGCAGTGAAGCGCTCCAAGAGACCCAGTACTTC. Protein: CASSEALQETQYF.

The chain couples TRBV7-6 to TRBJ2-1; 7 positions agree with TRBD2. The CDR3 is 18 residues long. Germline lookup yields CDR1 SGHVS and CDR2 FNYEAQ. The trim removed 2 bases at V and 5 bases at J, leaving 15 bases unmatched. The CDR3 here is CASSLFSFQASGHNEQFF. As DNA, the CDR3 is TGTGCCAGCAGCTTATTTAGCTTTCAGGCTAGCGGCCACAATGAGCAGTTCTTC.

J is TRBJ1-2 and V is TRBV5-4; D is perhaps TRBD1 (5 bases). V was trimmed by 2 bases and J by 4 bases, leaving 18 bases between them. Germline CDR1 reads SGHNT; CDR2 reads YYREEE (reference sequence). This CDR3 spans 16 amino acids. The CDR3 loop reads CASSFSTQTGGYGYTF. CDR3 DNA sequence: TGTGCCAGCAGCTTTTCAACGCAAACAGGAGGCTATGGCTACACCTTC.

V usage is TRBV4-2 and J usage is TRBJ2-1; the D is unclear. Germline CDR1 reads LGHNA; CDR2 reads YNFKEQ. The CDR3 consists of 14 residues. The germline V and J ends were trimmed by 0 bases and 9 bases, with 12 bases remaining between them. This CDR3 reads CASSQDRVGIEQFF. The DNA of the CDR3 is TGTGCCAGCAGCCAAGATAGGGTCGGTATTGAGCAGTTCTTC.

The rearrangement links TRBV6-5 to TRBJ2-7; TRBD1 agrees at 7 bases. CDR3 length: 14 residues. Losses at the gene ends were 5 bases for V and 2 bases for J; bases not matched to a gene: 6. Germline V CDR1 and CDR2: MNHEY, SVGAGI. CDR3 amino acids: CASSNRQGPYEQYF. DNA for the CDR3: TGTGCCAGCAGTAACCGACAGGGACCCTACGAGCAGTACTTC.